A single sample is the source of the 20 T cell receptor beta chains below, sequenced in a study of metastatic and nonmetastatic thyroid tumors (dated by TCRdb to between 2020 and 2021). No patient had received any treatment before thyroid surgery. The library was built by means of PCR. Sequencing was carried out with an Illumina HiSeq 4000. The public reads were quality trimmed at Q25 with fastp and then assembled into clones with MiXCR by TCRdb, keeping productive beta chains. For this sample there are about 92,000 clones; more than 13% appear just once. Together, the top ten hold about 3.9% of the sample. Material for sequencing was blood. Every receptor here comes from a female donor with papillary thyroid cancer or a benign thyroid nodule (not recorded which). Some clones in this sample may be carry-over from other donors' samples.

In this sample, this clone turned up many times. The chain is built from TRBV7-6 and TRBJ2-3; D call uncertain. Trimming shortened V by 1 base and J by 1 base, and 6 bases separated the two germline ends. This CDR3 is 14 amino acids long. Germline V gene sequence: CDR1 SGHVS, CDR2 FNYEAQ. The CDR3 region has the DNA TGTGCCAGCAGCTTAGAAGCAGGCACAGATACGCAGTATTTT. Its protein product is CASSLEAGTDTQYF.

This clone was observed at least ten times. The V gene is TRBV3-1, the J gene TRBJ1-2; maybe TRBD1 (5 bases). The CDR3 is made up of 15 amino acids. Trimming left V 4 bases short and J 4 bases short, with 16 bases between. Germline CDR1 reads LGHDT; CDR2 reads YNNKEL (reference sequence). The CDR3 coding sequence is TGTGCCAGCAGCCCCAGTATTCAGGGAGGCTATGGCTACACCTTC. This gives the protein CASSPSIQGGYGYTF.

As to this clone: A single base separates this from a much larger clone, so it may be a read error. The chain combines TRBV5-1 with TRBJ2-5; D gene unclear. Germline CDR1 is SGHRS and CDR2 is YFSETQ. CDR3 length: 13 residues. The V end was cut by 0 bases, the J end by 3 bases, with 6 bases between. CDR3 DNA: TGCGCCAGCAGCTTGGTTTGGAAAGAGACCCAGTACTTC. It is translated as CASSLVWKETQYF.

By frequency in the sample, this clone is medium-sized. Different DNA sequences within this sample yield the same CDR3. CDR3: CASSAGPYNSPLHF. In nucleotides, the CDR3 is TGTGCCAGCAGTGCCGGGCCCTATAATTCACCCCTCCACTTT. This chain links TRBV6-1 with TRBJ1-6; D gene ambiguous. CDR3 length: 14 amino acids. Trimming shortened V by 4 bases and J by 2 bases, and 6 bases separated the two germline ends. The germline V gene has CDR1 MNHNS and CDR2 SASEGT.

This clone was detected ten times or more. The chain employs TRBV12-3 or TRBV12-4 and TRBJ1-4; D perhaps matches TRBD1 (5 bases). V lost 3 bases, J lost 4 bases, and 12 bases lay in between. The CDR3 totals 15 residues. CDR3 sequence: CASSFGGRGNEKLFF. CDR3 bases: TGTGCCAGCAGTTTCGGGGGTCGGGGTAATGAAAAACTGTTTTTT.

This clone was observed at least ten times. The rearrangement joins TRBV6-2 or TRBV6-3 to TRBJ1-6, with a tentative D call TRBD1 (5 bases). The CDR3 loop spans 16 amino acids. Trimming stripped 8 bases from V and 9 bases from J, with 23 bases between. Germline V gene lookup returns CDR1 MNHEY and CDR2 SVGEGT. In DNA, the CDR3 is TGTGCCAGCCTTCATTATACCGGGACGGTAACTTCACCCCTCCACTTT. It encodes CASLHYTGTVTSPLHF.

In DNA form, the CDR3 reads TGTGCCAGTAGTTCAACTAGCGGGAGGATCAATGAGCAGTTCTTC. Translated, it gives CASSSTSGRINEQFF. The J gene is TRBJ2-1, the V gene TRBV19; 12 bases fit TRBD2. The trim removed 5 bases at V and 6 bases at J, leaving 5 bases unmatched. The CDR3 consists of 15 residues. Germline loops: CDR1 LNHDA, CDR2 SQIVND (reference sequence).

This clone came up many times. CDR3 coding DNA: TGTGCCAGTAGAGGCAGGGGGCAAGAGACCCAGTACTTC. Its protein product is CASRGRGQETQYF. The genes are TRBV19 and TRBJ2-5; 7 nucleotides match TRBD1. The V segment lost 6 bases and the J segment 2 bases; nucleotides outside the gene matches: 3. The CDR3 totals 13 residues. CDR1 is LNHDA and CDR2 is SQIVND in the germline V gene (reference sequence).

V is TRBV5-6 and J is TRBJ1-5, with a tentative D call TRBD1 (5 bases). CDR1 SGHDT and CDR2 YYEEEE come from the germline V gene. CDR3 length: 15 amino acids. Trimming stripped 1 base from V and 5 bases from J, with 13 bases between. This CDR3 reads CASSLQGALHQPQHF. As DNA, the CDR3 is TGTGCCAGCAGCTTGCAAGGGGCCCTACATCAGCCCCAGCATTTT. Using reference TRBV5-6 and TRBJ1-5 for the parts outside the CDR3, the full variable domain is DAGVTQSPTHLIKTRGQQVTLRCSPKSGHDTVSWYQQALGQGPQFIFQYYEEEERQRGNFPDRFSGHQFPNYSSELNVNALLLGDSALYLCASSLQGALHQPQHFGDGTRLSIL.

Ten or more counts support this clone. This chain links TRBV12-3 or TRBV12-4 with TRBJ1-4, with D hard to call. The CDR3 has 14 residues. Trimming took 5 bases from V and 0 from J, leaving 7 bases between them. CDR3 sequence (DNA): TGTGCCAGCAGTCCAACTTCAACTAATGAAAAACTGTTTTTT. Protein product: CASSPTSTNEKLFF.

As for this clone: The CDR3 ends on some other residue instead of the conserved phenylalanine or tryptophan, so this is likely a read error. J is TRBJ1-2 and V is TRBV15; tentative D call: TRBD1 (5 bases). Germline CDR1 reads LNHNV; CDR2 reads YYDKDF (reference sequence). This CDR3 comprises 15 residues. DNA of the CDR3: TGTGCCACTAGCAGGGCATACCCACCTAACTATGGCTACACCTCC. It is translated as CATSRAYPPNYGYTS.

This clone was seen more than once but under ten times. A much larger clone differs from this one at a single base, so this may be a read error. The chain carries TRBV12-3 or TRBV12-4 and TRBJ1-1; D possibly corresponds to TRBD1 (6 bases). There are 14 residues in the CDR3. V was trimmed by 6 bases and J by 1 base, leaving 12 bases between them. CDR3 DNA sequence: TGTGCCAGCAGCACGGGACATTCGAACACTGAAGCTTTCTTT. Its translation: CASSTGHSNTEAFF.

This clone was seen repeatedly, ten times or more. A much larger clone differs from this one at a single base, so this may be a read error. This chain joins TRBV27 and TRBJ2-7; D is tentatively TRBD1 or TRBD2 (5 bases each). Trimming took 3 bases from V and 3 from J, leaving 15 bases between them. Germline V gene sequence: CDR1 MNHEY, CDR2 SMNVEV (reference sequence). CDR3 size: 15 residues. Here the CDR3 DNA reads TGTGCCAGCAGTTTGCGAGGGGCGCCGCTCTACGAGCAGTACTTC. It is translated as CASSLRGAPLYEQYF.

This clone was observed a handful of times. Given a much more abundant clone one base away, this may be a read error. The chain employs TRBV29-1 and TRBJ1-5; D remains unclear. The length of the CDR3 is 12 residues. Germline CDR1 reads SQVTM; CDR2 reads ANQGSEA. V lost 4 bases and J 4 bases, leaving 8 bases between the germline ends. CDR3 bases: TGCAGCGTTGGGGTGGGGAATCAGCCCCAGCATTTT. Encoded protein: CSVGVGNQPQHF.

Worth noting for this clone: A much larger clone lies a single base off, so this may be a read error. Distinct nucleotide sequences in the sample also encode this CDR3. This rearrangement joins TRBV18 to TRBJ2-3; 7 nucleotides line up with TRBD2. Germline CDR1 is KGHSH and CDR2 is LQKENI. V lost 3 bases, J lost 6 bases, and 12 bases stayed unmatched. The CDR3 has 16 residues. CDR3 coding DNA: TGTGCCAGCTCACCGCTGGCAGCGGGGATCACGGATACGCAGTATTTT. It translates to CASSPLAAGITDTQYF.

As for this clone: A read error may explain this, as a much larger clone is one base away. Other nucleotide sequences from this sample produce the same CDR3. The V and J genes are TRBV10-1 and TRBJ2-3; 12 bases fit TRBD1. The CDR3 consists of 17 residues. The germline V gene encodes CDR1 WNHNN and CDR2 SYGVQD (reference sequence). The CDR3 spells CASKLNRDRGPADTQYF. The CDR3, as DNA: TGCGCCAGCAAACTTAATAGGGACAGGGGGCCGGCAGATACTCAGTATTTT.

Notes on this clone: Germline is not matched at one junction end, which may reflect a read error. The V call is TRBV2, the J call TRBJ2-3; possibly TRBD1 or TRBD2 for D (6 bases each). Germline CDR1 is SNHLY and CDR2 is FYNNEI. The CDR3 runs to 16 residues. The CDR3 is CASIVQGGRGTDTQYF. The DNA for the CDR3 is TGTGCCAGCATTGTTCAAGGGGGGCGCGGAACAGATACTCAGTATTTT.

In regard to this clone: Since a much larger clone is just one base distant, this may be a read error. The V and J genes are TRBV11-2 and TRBJ2-5, with D tentatively TRBD1 or TRBD2 (6 bases each). Trimming removed 5 bases at V and 2 bases at J, with 27 bases between. Germline CDR1 SGHAT, CDR2 FQNNGV. The CDR3 length is 19 residues. The CDR3 sequence: CASSRHWASVGAPQETQYF. The CDR3 DNA reads as TGTGCCAGCAGCCGCCATTGGGCTAGCGTGGGGGCCCCGCAAGAGACCCAGTACTTC.

This clone was counted at least ten times. The genes are TRBV5-4 and TRBJ2-7, with 8 bases that match TRBD1. The germline gives CDR1 SGHNT, CDR2 YYREEE (reference sequence). This CDR3 spans 17 amino acids. The trim removed 1 base at V and 5 bases at J, leaving 14 bases unmatched. CDR3 protein: CASSLWSLGRGRDEQYF. CDR3 nucleotide sequence: TGTGCCAGCAGCTTGTGGAGTTTGGGCAGGGGGCGCGACGAGCAGTACTTC.

To note about this clone: A junction end diverges from the germline sequence, so it may reflect a read error. This chain links TRBV9 with TRBJ2-2, with TRBD1 as a possible D gene (5 bases). There are 18 residues in the CDR3. The V gene's germline CDR1 is SGDLS and CDR2 YYNGEE. This chain's CDR3 is CASSHSQQDTTNTWELFF. The CDR3 DNA reads as TGTGCCAGCAGCCATTCACAACAGGACACGACGAACACCTGGGAGCTGTTTTTT.